This T cell receptor delta chain was captured in a study of gamma delta lymphoproliferative disorders and STAT genes. Worth noting for this clone: TCRdb assigns this DNA the protein of a much larger clone, which departs from its translation at residue 12; this likely reflects a read error, and the protein shown comes from translating the DNA.

PBMCs from patients and controls supplied the genomic DNA for sequencing. TCRdb reanalyzed the multiplex PCR reads using CATT. The sample carries approximately 730 delta-chain clones, under 3.5% recorded once. The sample consisted of blood. The sequence derives from a human donor in good health.

The CDR3 is CACDTAGGRLGNQTDKLIF. The CDR3 nucleotides read TGTGCCTGTGACACCGCAGGAGGGAGACTGGGGAACCAGACCGATAAACTCATCTTT. The rearrangement uses TRDV2 and TRDJ1, with 7 nucleotides matching TRDD3. V lost 0 bases to trimming and J lost 2 bases; unmatched junction nucleotides: 17. CDR1 and CDR2 from the germline V gene are GEAIGNYY and EKD. CDR3 length equals 19 residues.